The present T cell receptor beta chain was sequenced within a study of T cell changes during pregnancy in multiple sclerosis (dated by TCRdb to about 2019). Study-level background: Changes in the T cell repertoire over the course of pregnancy were examined in this study in women with multiple sclerosis.

The CDR3 spans 15 residues, from the cysteine through the phenylalanine. The only DNA kept is the CDR3, 45 bases in frame from the first base. The germline V gene supplies CDR1 KGHSH and CDR2 LQKENI. V drops 3 bases and J drops 2 bases, leaving 13 bases in between. The library was produced with the immunoSEQ multiplex PCR assay. TCRdb obtained this table from immuneACCESS and retained in-frame rearrangements with V and J assigned. These tables miss some clones; where compared with another copy, unresolved V genes account for less than half of the shortfall, and the remainder is unexplained. This sample comprises about 80,000 clones, about 94% of them detected only once. The ten largest clones represent 2.5% of the sample. In the case of this clone: Its antigen has not been determined. Base qualities are not at hand, and no much larger clone is one base apart.

The sequence was collected from a female donor with multiple sclerosis, enrolled in a pregnancy study. Recombination joined TRBV18 with TRBJ2-5, with TRBD2 tentatively as D gene (5 bases match). Here the sequenced sample was peripheral blood, taken in the third trimester of pregnancy. CDR3 loop: CASSPMVEDQETQYF. The DNA sequence reads TGTGCCAGCTCACCCATGGTGGAGGATCAAGAGACCCAGTACTTC.